Presented here are 6 T cell receptor beta chains from one specimen sequenced in a study of OX40 agonist ivuxolimab in advanced cancers. Assay used: immunoSEQ multiplex PCR; TCRdb lists only in-frame clones, some missing. The sample shows roughly 60,000 clones, about 90% of them seen only once. The sample here was CD4+ or CD8+ T cells sorted from blood, taken in a trial of the OX40 agonist ivuxolimab. The receptors were gathered from an adult with an advanced solid tumor such as melanoma, head and neck, liver or kidney cancer.

This chain connects TRBV7-6 to TRBJ1-5, with D perhaps TRBD1 (6 bases). Germline lookup yields CDR1 SGHVS and CDR2 FNYEAQ. The CDR3 runs to 17 residues. Trimming took off 0 bases at V and 7 bases at J, with 19 bases between the two ends. Written as DNA, the CDR3 is TGTGCCAGCAGCTTAGCTTCATCGGCAGGGGCCTTACAGCCCCAGCATTTT. Translating it yields CASSLASSAGALQPQHF.

V is TRBV6-6 and J is TRBJ2-6; D might be TRBD2 (5 bases). V shed 5 bases and J shed 4 bases, with 9 bases lying between them. Germline V gives CDR1 MNHNY, CDR2 SVGAGI (reference sequence). This CDR3 region has 14 residues. CDR3 nucleotide sequence: TGTGCCAGCAGTCCGGGGAGAGGGGCCAACGTCCTGACTTTC. Its translation is CASSPGRGANVLTF.

Notes on this clone: An end of the junction does not agree with germline; a read error may underlie this. V and J are TRBV18 and TRBJ1-4; maybe TRBD1 (5 bases). Germline lookup yields CDR1 KGHSH and CDR2 LQKENI. The CDR3 contains 13 residues. DNA of the CDR3: TGTGCCGGCTCACCAGAACTCTCCGGGACACTGTTTTTT. Its protein is CAGSPELSGTLFF.

This clone was counted once. V is TRBV15 and J is TRBJ1-1; 9 bases align to TRBD1. Germline assignment: CDR1 LNHNV and CDR2 YYDKDF (reference sequence). The CDR3 loop spans 15 amino acids. V shed 3 bases, J shed 8 bases, and the junction held 10 bases outside the gene matches. CDR3 sequence reads: CATSRVGTGYGEAFF. The CDR3 region has the DNA TGTGCCACCAGCAGGGTCGGGACAGGGTACGGAGAAGCTTTCTTT.

J is TRBJ1-5 and V is TRBV6-6, with D unresolved. CDR3 size: 13 residues. Trimming cost V 5 bases and J 4 bases, with 9 bases left between them. Germline CDR1 MNHNY, CDR2 SVGAGI (reference sequence). The CDR3 reads CASSPQPNQPQHF. The CDR3 coding sequence is TGTGCCAGCAGTCCGCAACCTAATCAGCCCCAGCATTTT.

V gene TRBV28 combines with J gene TRBJ2-5, with TRBD2 as a possible D gene (6 bases). The V and J ends lost 3 bases and 6 bases respectively, with 14 bases between them. The CDR3 is 14 residues long. The germline gives CDR1 MDHEN, CDR2 SYDVKM. The CDR3 region has the DNA TGTGCCAGCAGTTTGCCCCTGGGAGGAAAGACCCAGTACTTC. Protein: CASSLPLGGKTQYF.